This T cell receptor beta chain appears in the sequencing data of a study of cytomegalovirus exposure and HLA in healthy donors. On the study more broadly: Out of 150 million to 200 million T cells, an earlier analysis found fewer than 140 million unique TCR beta sequences in total. Notes on the study in general: The Asian-associated ancestry cluster reportedly had fewer N-insertions than the approximately 630-donor mean in a later analysis. A previous analysis found most TCR beta V segments productive roughly 87% or roughly 30% of the time.

A word on this clone: Antigen unknown.

With V trimmed by 4 bases and J by 8 bases, 21 bases remained unmatched. CDR3 length equals 20 residues. Whereas donors were nominally healthy upon sampling, unrecorded immune exposures were probable. 60 Vbeta and 13 Jbeta primers were used in PCR. Here immunoSEQ multiplex PCR was the method, and the copy in TCRdb shows in-frame clones only, minus some. The table includes under 200,000 clones, 80% to 90% detected once. Input material: PBMCs. V and J are TRBV23-1 and TRBJ2-1, with 12 nucleotides matching TRBD1. TRBV23-1 is an ORF for which the function is uncertain. The receptor's source is a man aged 35-49 years in good health and CMV-seropositive. The CDR3 region is CASSRKRGQGAWVSIDEQFF. The CDR3 DNA follows: TGCGCCAGCAGTCGTAAACGGGGACAGGGGGCATGGGTTTCAATCGATGAGCAGTTCTTC.